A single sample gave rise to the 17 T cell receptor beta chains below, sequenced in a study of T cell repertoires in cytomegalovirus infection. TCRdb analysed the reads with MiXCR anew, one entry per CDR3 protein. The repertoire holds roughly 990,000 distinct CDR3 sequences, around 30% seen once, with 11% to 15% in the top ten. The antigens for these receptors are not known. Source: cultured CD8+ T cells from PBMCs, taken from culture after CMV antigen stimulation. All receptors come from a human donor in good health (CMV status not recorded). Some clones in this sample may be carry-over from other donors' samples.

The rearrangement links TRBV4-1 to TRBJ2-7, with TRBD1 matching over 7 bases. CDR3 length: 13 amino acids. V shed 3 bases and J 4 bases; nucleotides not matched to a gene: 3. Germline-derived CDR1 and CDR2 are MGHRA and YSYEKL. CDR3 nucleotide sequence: TGCGCCAGCAGCCATAGACAGGGTTACGAGCAGTACTTC. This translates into CASSHRQGYEQYF.

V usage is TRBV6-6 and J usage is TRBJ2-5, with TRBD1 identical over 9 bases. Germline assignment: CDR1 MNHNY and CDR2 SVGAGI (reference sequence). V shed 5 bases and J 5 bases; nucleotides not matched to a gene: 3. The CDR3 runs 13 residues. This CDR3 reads CASSGQGWETQYF. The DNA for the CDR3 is TGTGCCAGCAGTGGACAGGGGTGGGAGACCCAGTACTTC.

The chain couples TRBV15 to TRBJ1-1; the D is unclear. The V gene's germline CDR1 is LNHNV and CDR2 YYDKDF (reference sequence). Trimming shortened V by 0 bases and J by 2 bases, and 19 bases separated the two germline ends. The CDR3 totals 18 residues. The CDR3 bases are TGTGCCACCAGCAGAGAATTAGGGATGGTCAGAAAAAACACTGAAGCTTTCTTT. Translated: CATSRELGMVRKNTEAFF. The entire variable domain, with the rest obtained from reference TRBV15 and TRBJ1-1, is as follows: DAMVIQNPRYQVTQFGKPVTLSCSQTLNHNVMYWYQQKSSQAPKLLFHYYDKDFNNEADTPDNFQSRRPNTSFCFLDIRSPGLGDTAMYLCATSRELGMVRKNTEAFFGQGTRLTVV.

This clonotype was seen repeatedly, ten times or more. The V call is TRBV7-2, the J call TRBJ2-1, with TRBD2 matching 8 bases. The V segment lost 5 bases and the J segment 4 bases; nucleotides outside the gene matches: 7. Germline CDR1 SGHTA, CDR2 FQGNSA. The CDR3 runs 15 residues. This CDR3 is CASSPGTRLYNEQFF. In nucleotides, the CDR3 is TGTGCCAGCAGCCCCGGGACTAGGTTATACAATGAGCAGTTCTTC.

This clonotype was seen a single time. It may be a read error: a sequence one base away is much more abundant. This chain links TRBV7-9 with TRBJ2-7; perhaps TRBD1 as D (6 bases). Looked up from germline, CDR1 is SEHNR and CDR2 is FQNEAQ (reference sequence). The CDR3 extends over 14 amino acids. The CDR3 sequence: CTSSSQGRPYEQYF. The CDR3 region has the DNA TGTACCAGCAGCTCACAGGGTAGGCCCTACGAGCAGTACTTC.

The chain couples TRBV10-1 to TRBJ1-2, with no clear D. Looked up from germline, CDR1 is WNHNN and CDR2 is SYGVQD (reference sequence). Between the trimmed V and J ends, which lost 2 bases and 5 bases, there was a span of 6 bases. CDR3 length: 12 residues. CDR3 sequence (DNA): TGCGCCAGCAGTGAGACAAGTTATGGCTACACCTTC. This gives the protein CASSETSYGYTF.

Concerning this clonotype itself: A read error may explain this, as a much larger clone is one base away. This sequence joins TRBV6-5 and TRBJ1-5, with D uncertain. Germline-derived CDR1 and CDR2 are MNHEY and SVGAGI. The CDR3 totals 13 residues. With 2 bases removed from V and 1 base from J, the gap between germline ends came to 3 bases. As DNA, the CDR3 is TGTGCCAGCAGTTACAAGAGCAATCAGCCCCAGCATTTT. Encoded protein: CASSYKSNQPQHF.

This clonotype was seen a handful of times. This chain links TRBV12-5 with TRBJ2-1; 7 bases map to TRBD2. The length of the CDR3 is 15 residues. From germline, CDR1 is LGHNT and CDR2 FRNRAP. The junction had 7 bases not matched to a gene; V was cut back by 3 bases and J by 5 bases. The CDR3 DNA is TGTGCTAGTGGTTTAGCCGGGCTAGCGGACAATGAGCAGTTCTTC. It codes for CASGLAGLADNEQFF.

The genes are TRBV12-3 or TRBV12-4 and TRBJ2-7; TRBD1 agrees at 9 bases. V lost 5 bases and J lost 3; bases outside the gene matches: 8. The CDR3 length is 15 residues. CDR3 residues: CASSRTGAFYYEQYF. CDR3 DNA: TGTGCCAGCAGTAGGACAGGGGCCTTCTACTACGAGCAGTACTTC.

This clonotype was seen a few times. In DNA, the CDR3 is TGTGCCAGCAGCAACACAGGGGATGGCTACACCTTC. As protein: CASSNTGDGYTF. The chain combines TRBV7-9 with TRBJ1-2, with TRBD1 matching 7 bases. V dropped 5 bases and J dropped 6; count of bases not matched to a gene: 3. Germline CDR1 and CDR2: SEHNR and FQNEAQ (reference sequence). This CDR3 has 12 residues.

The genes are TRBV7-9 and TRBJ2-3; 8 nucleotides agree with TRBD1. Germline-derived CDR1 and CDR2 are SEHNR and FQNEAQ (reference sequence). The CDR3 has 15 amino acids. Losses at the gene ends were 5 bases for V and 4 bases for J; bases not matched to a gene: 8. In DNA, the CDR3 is TGTGCCAGCAGCCCCGGGACAGGCCCATCAGATACGCAGTATTTT. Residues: CASSPGTGPSDTQYF.

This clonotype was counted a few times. In DNA, the CDR3 is TGTGCCAGCAGCTTACCGAGGACAGACCTCGCGCTATACGGGGAGCTGTTTTTT. Its protein product is CASSLPRTDLALYGELFF. The gene calls are TRBV7-9 and TRBJ2-2; TRBD1 is a possible D gene (6 bases). Germline CDR1 and CDR2: SEHNR and FQNEAQ (reference sequence). There are 18 residues in the CDR3. V was clipped by 2 bases and J by 7 bases, with 23 bases between them.

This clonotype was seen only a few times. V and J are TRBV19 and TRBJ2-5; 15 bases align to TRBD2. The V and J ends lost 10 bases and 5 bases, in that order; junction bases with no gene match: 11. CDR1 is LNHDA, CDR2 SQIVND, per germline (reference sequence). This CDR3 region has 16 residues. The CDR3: CATQGLAGGLRETQYF. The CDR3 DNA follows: TGTGCCACCCAAGGACTAGCGGGGGGGCTCCGTGAGACCCAGTACTTC. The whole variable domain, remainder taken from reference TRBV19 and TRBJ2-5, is DGGITQSPKYLFRKEGQNVTLSCEQNLNHDAMYWYRQDPGQGLRLIYYSQIVNDFQKGDIAEGYSVSREKKESFPLTVTSAQKNPTAFYLCATQGLAGGLRETQYFGPGTRLLVL.

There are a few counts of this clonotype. Here the CDR3 DNA reads TGTGCCAGCTCCGCCTTCGCGGGGGGCGGCAATCAGCCCCAGCATTTT. It encodes CASSAFAGGGNQPQHF. The V gene is TRBV6-1, the J gene TRBJ1-5, with D tentatively TRBD1 (6 bases). Germline V gene lookup returns CDR1 MNHNS and CDR2 SASEGT. The CDR3 totals 16 residues. The V and J ends lost 8 bases and 2 bases respectively, with 19 bases between them.

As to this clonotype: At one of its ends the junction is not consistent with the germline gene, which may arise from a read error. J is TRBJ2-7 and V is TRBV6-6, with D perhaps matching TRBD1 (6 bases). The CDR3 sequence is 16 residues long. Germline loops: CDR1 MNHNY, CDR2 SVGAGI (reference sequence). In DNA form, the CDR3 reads TGTGTCAGCAGTCAACTTACGGACAGACTCTCCTACGAGCAGTACTTC. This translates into CVSSQLTDRLSYEQYF.

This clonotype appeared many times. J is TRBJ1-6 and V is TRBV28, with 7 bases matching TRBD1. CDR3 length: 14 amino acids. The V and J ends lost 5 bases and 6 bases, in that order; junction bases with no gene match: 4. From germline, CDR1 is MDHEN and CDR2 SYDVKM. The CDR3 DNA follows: TGTGCCAGCAGTACGGGACAGACTAATTCACCCCTCCACTTT. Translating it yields CASSTGQTNSPLHF.

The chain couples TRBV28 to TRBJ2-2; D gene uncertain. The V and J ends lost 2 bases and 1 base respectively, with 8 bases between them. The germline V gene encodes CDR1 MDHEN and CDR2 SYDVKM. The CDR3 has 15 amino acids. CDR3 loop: CASSLRWGNTGELFF. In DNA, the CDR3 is TGTGCCAGCAGTTTACGGTGGGGGAACACCGGGGAGCTGTTTTTT.